The source of this TCR beta chain is a study of CD8 T cells in ankylosing spondylitis. Study-level findings and limits: Researchers report that disease-linked clones proved CD8+ and relatively rare in peripheral blood. Clones tied to disease were said to be significantly enriched in matched ankylosing spondylitis synovial fluid. Characteristic, it appeared, of ankylosing spondylitis blood was a TCR beta motif of seven or eight highly homologous variants.

The CDR3 extends over 13 amino acids. Germline lookup yields CDR1 DFQATT and CDR2 SNEGSKA (reference sequence). The trim removed 7 bases at V and 3 bases at J, leaving 4 bases unmatched. MiXCR was run by TCRdb on the 5' RACE reads, yielding one entry per CDR3 protein. The data hold about 840,000 distinct CDR3 sequences, with around 11% observed a single time. In its sample, this clonotype was seen a few times. Its antigen is not known. Sequences were obtained from blood, either unsorted or a sorted T cell fraction (not recorded which). This receptor was identified in a male donor with ankylosing spondylitis. The V call is TRBV20-1, the J call TRBJ2-3; 10 nucleotides align to TRBD1. CDR3 sequence reads: CSGTGGYTDTQYF. Here the CDR3 DNA reads TGCAGTGGGACAGGGGGATATACAGATACGCAGTATTTT.